Below are 30 T cell receptor beta chains sequenced from a single sample in a study of blood T cell repertoires in COVID-19. The method was immunoSEQ multiplex PCR; TCRdb's version includes in-frame clones alone and lacks a portion of them. The table shows tens of thousands of clones, with around 86% occurring only once. The source material was peripheral blood. These receptors all stem from a man aged 65 to 79 with acute or convalescent COVID-19.

The chain couples TRBV5-4 to TRBJ2-7, with 7 bases fitting TRBD1. The CDR3 is 14 amino acids. Trimming at V came to 4 bases and at J to 3 bases, leaving 7 bases not matched to a gene. Germline CDR1 reads SGHNT; CDR2 reads YYREEE (reference sequence). The CDR3: CASSAPGQNYEQYV. Written as DNA, the CDR3 is TGTGCCAGCAGCGCACCGGGACAGAACTACGAGCAGTACGTC.

V and J are TRBV7-2 and TRBJ1-5, with TRBD1 as a possible D gene (5 bases). The CDR3 is 15 residues long. CDR1 and CDR2 (germline): SGHTA, FQGNSA. V lost 2 bases and J 8 bases, leaving 16 bases between the germline ends. CDR3: CASSLSGGAREPQHF. In DNA form, the CDR3 reads TGTGCCAGCAGCTTATCGGGCGGGGCGAGGGAGCCCCAGCATTTT.

CDR3 region: CASSQEYREQFF. The CDR3, as DNA: TGCGCCAGCAGCCAAGAATACAGGGAGCAGTTCTTC. The V call is TRBV4-1, the J call TRBJ2-1, with D tentatively TRBD1 (5 bases). Trimming removed 0 bases from V and 10 bases from J, with 7 bases in between. The CDR3 contains 12 residues. CDR1 is MGHRA and CDR2 is YSYEKL in the germline V gene.

The V and J genes are TRBV7-9 and TRBJ2-2; possibly TRBD1 for D (6 bases). V was shortened by 2 bases and J by 1 base, with 17 bases between the two germline ends. The CDR3 contains 18 residues. Germline V CDR1 and CDR2: SEHNR, FQNEAQ (reference sequence). The CDR3 DNA is TGTGCCAGCAGCTTAACCTACGTCCAGGGGATGAACACCGGGGAGCTGTTTTTT. It is translated as CASSLTYVQGMNTGELFF.

CDR3 nucleotides: TGCAGCGGCACCGGGACAGGGGGTTACGAGCAGTACTTC. As protein: CSGTGTGGYEQYF. The chain links TRBV29-1 to TRBJ2-7; 11 bases are shared with TRBD1. J was trimmed by 4 bases and V by 7 bases; bases with no gene match: 6. The CDR3 contains 13 residues. From germline, CDR1 is SQVTM and CDR2 ANQGSEA.

The rearrangement links TRBV11-2 to TRBJ2-7; 8 bases are shared with TRBD1. CDR3 length equals 16 residues. Germline-derived CDR1 and CDR2 are SGHAT and FQNNGV. V was clipped by 1 base and J by 0 bases; unmatched bases: 5. The CDR3 sequence is CASSLVLQGASYEQYF. CDR3 in DNA: TGTGCCAGCAGCTTAGTTCTGCAGGGGGCCTCCTACGAGCAGTACTTC. Together with reference TRBV11-2 and TRBJ2-7, the CDR3 gives the full variable domain: EAGVAQSPRYKIIEKRQSVAFWCNPISGHATLYWYQQILGQGPKLLIQFQNNGVVDDSQLPKDRFSAERLKGVDSTLKIQPAKLEDSAVYLCASSLVLQGASYEQYFGPGTRLTVT.

The rearrangement joins TRBV27 to TRBJ2-1; 12 positions match TRBD2. Germline V gives CDR1 MNHEY, CDR2 SMNVEV (reference sequence). This CDR3 has 21 residues. Unmatched junction bases numbered 14, after V lost 2 bases and J lost 0 bases. CDR3 sequence (DNA): TGTGCCAGCAGTTTAGGTGGGCCAAGGACTAGCGGGAAGAGCTCCTACAATGAGCAGTTCTTC. It yields the protein CASSLGGPRTSGKSSYNEQFF.

The J gene is TRBJ1-4, the V gene TRBV4-1; maybe TRBD1 (6 bases). Germline V lookup: CDR1 MGHRA, CDR2 YSYEKL. With 5 bases removed from V and 8 bases from J, the gap between germline ends came to 27 bases. CDR3 length: 18 residues. This CDR3 is CASSGPGQGSGMREKLFF. CDR3 nucleotides: TGCGCCAGCAGCGGACCGGGACAAGGCTCGGGTATGAGAGAAAAACTGTTTTTT.

This chain joins TRBV27 and TRBJ2-7; D may be TRBD2 (5 bases). V gave up 2 bases and J gave up 3 bases, with 20 bases separating them. The CDR3 is made up of 17 amino acids. Germline loops: CDR1 MNHEY, CDR2 SMNVEV (reference sequence). CDR3 nucleotides: TGTGCCAGCAGTTTAGCGGCGGTCCCGGCTAGCTACTACGAGCAGTACTTC. Its protein product is CASSLAAVPASYYEQYF.

This clone was seen once. J is TRBJ2-1 and V is TRBV10-3; 7 bases fit TRBD1. CDR1 is ENHRY and CDR2 is SYGVKD in the germline V gene. Trimming removed 6 bases from V and 7 bases from J; junction bases left unmatched: 9. The CDR3 extends over 14 amino acids. The CDR3 reads CAIRLSTGWNEQFF. The DNA of the CDR3 is TGTGCCATCAGACTTTCGACAGGGTGGAATGAGCAGTTCTTC.

The chain joins TRBV19 to TRBJ1-3; 7 bases match TRBD1. The J segment lost 1 base and the V segment lost 3 bases, leaving 3 bases of the junction unmatched. The CDR3 length is 15 residues. Per germline, CDR1 LNHDA and CDR2 SQIVND (reference sequence). CDR3: CASSIPGGSGNTIYF. The CDR3 DNA follows: TGTGCCAGTAGTATTCCAGGGGGATCTGGAAACACCATATATTTT.

The rearrangement links TRBV7-2 to TRBJ2-5; the D is unclear. The CDR3 sequence is 14 residues long. The germline V gene encodes CDR1 SGHTA and CDR2 FQGNSA. The V gene lost 1 base and the J gene lost 5 bases, with 11 bases spanning the gap. CDR3: CASSLVHELETQYF. The CDR3 region has the DNA TGTGCCAGCAGCTTAGTCCACGAACTGGAGACCCAGTACTTC.

The V and J genes are TRBV4-1 and TRBJ2-7; perhaps TRBD1 as D (5 bases). Germline V gene data show CDR1 as MGHRA and CDR2 as YSYEKL. The V end was cut by 0 bases, the J end by 3 bases, with 15 bases between. The CDR3 covers 16 residues. The CDR3 region has the DNA TGCGCCAGCAGCCAAGAGGTGGTTTGGGGCAGCTACGAGCAGTACTTC. Translation: CASSQEVVWGSYEQYF.

The J gene is TRBJ2-1, the V gene TRBV30, with D possibly TRBD1 on 6 matching bases. V gave up 4 bases and J gave up 5 bases, with 15 bases separating them. The CDR3 is 14 amino acids. Per the germline V gene, CDR1 is GTSNPN and CDR2 is SVGIG (reference sequence). This CDR3 is CAWTTSGGHNEQFF. Written as DNA, the CDR3 is TGTGCCTGGACCACCTCTGGGGGCCACAATGAGCAGTTCTTC.

V is TRBV30 and J is TRBJ2-4; D is possibly TRBD1 (6 bases). CDR3 length: 17 amino acids. Germline loops: CDR1 GTSNPN, CDR2 SVGIG (reference sequence). Deletions cut 3 bases from V and 2 bases from J, with 20 bases between. This CDR3 is CAWSATGTRTSKNIQYF. The CDR3 nucleotides read TGTGCCTGGAGCGCGACCGGGACACGGACCTCCAAAAACATTCAGTACTTC.

In DNA form, the CDR3 reads TGTGCCAGCAGGGAGGGAGTTGTCTATGGCTACACCTTC. This gives the protein CASREGVVYGYTF. The chain uses TRBV28 and TRBJ1-2; D unresolved. The V and J ends lost 6 bases and 4 bases respectively, with 12 bases between them. This CDR3 comprises 13 residues. Germline CDR1 reads MDHEN; CDR2 reads SYDVKM.

On this clone: One junction end disagrees with the germline gene, perhaps due to a read error. V and J are TRBV3-1 (or the pseudogene TRBV3-2) and TRBJ2-1, with a possible D match to TRBD1 (6 bases). CDR3 length: 15 amino acids. Germline CDR1 and CDR2: LGHDT and YNNKEL (reference sequence). CDR3 region: CASSRSTGPTNAQFF. The CDR3 bases are TGTGCCAGCAGCCGTAGTACAGGGCCCACAAATGCGCAGTTCTTC.

This chain joins TRBV5-6 and TRBJ2-5, with a possible D match to TRBD1 (6 bases). V gave up 4 bases and J gave up 2 bases, with 12 bases separating them. Germline V gene lookup returns CDR1 SGHDT and CDR2 YYEEEE. CDR3 length equals 14 residues. The CDR3 DNA reads TGTGCCAGCAGCGTGGGACAAGGACAAGAGACCCAGTACTTC. Translated: CASSVGQGQETQYF.

The DNA of the CDR3 is TGCGCCAGCAGCTTGATGGGAGACACTTCTAATGAAAAACTGTTTTTT. This gives the protein CASSLMGDTSNEKLFF. This sequence joins TRBV5-1 and TRBJ1-4; no firm D call. The CDR3 totals 16 residues. Trimming stripped 1 base from V and 3 bases from J, with 13 bases between. Per the germline V gene, CDR1 is SGHRS and CDR2 is YFSETQ.

To note about this clone: One end of the junction fails to match germline, which may point to a read error. The V gene is TRBV5-1, the J gene TRBJ2-1; 8 positions agree with TRBD2. CDR3 length: 16 residues. Germline V lookup: CDR1 SGHRS, CDR2 YFSETQ. The CDR3 region has the DNA TGCGCCCGCAGCTTGGCGGGGGCGGGGGGACTACTGGTTCTGTTCTTC. This encodes CARSLAGAGGLLVLFF. The whole variable domain, remainder taken from reference TRBV5-1 and TRBJ2-1, is KAGVTQTPRYLIKTRGQQVTLSCSPISGHRSVSWYQQTPGQGLQFLFEYFSETQRNKGNFPGRFSGRQFSNSRSEMNVSTLELGDSALYLCARSLAGAGGLLVLFFGPGTRLTVL.

V is TRBV5-1 and J is TRBJ2-1; D gene ambiguous. Looked up from germline, CDR1 is SGHRS and CDR2 is YFSETQ. Trimming removed 6 bases from V and 0 bases from J, with 10 bases in between. The CDR3 has 14 residues. The CDR3 here is CASKSLGSYNEQFF. CDR3 DNA sequence: TGCGCCAGCAAAAGTCTCGGCTCCTACAATGAGCAGTTCTTC.

The rearrangement links TRBV9 to TRBJ2-5; TRBD2 agrees at 14 bases. This CDR3 has 16 amino acids. The J segment lost 6 bases and the V segment lost 3 bases, leaving 7 bases of the junction unmatched. Germline-derived CDR1 and CDR2 are SGDLS and YYNGEE. The CDR3 coding sequence is TGTGCCAGCAGCGCGACTAGCGGGGGGGTCGGAAAGACCCAGTACTTC. Its translation is CASSATSGGVGKTQYF.

By sample share, this clone is medium-sized (0.01 to 0.1%). The V gene is TRBV30, the J gene TRBJ2-3; 7 bases map to TRBD1. V dropped 2 bases and J dropped 4; count of bases not matched to a gene: 6. Germline V gene data show CDR1 as GTSNPN and CDR2 as SVGIG (reference sequence). The CDR3 has 14 residues. The CDR3 loop reads CAWSLTGWADTQYF. Written as DNA, the CDR3 is TGTGCCTGGAGTTTGACAGGGTGGGCAGATACGCAGTATTTT.

Only a few counts were recorded for this clone. The rearrangement links TRBV6-2 or TRBV6-3 to TRBJ1-5, with D maybe TRBD1 (5 bases). The CDR3 is 16 amino acids. V was cut by 1 base and J by 6 bases, with 16 bases left in between. Germline CDR1 and CDR2: MNHEY and SVGEGT. CDR3 residues: CASSYWSQVLRQPQHF. As DNA, the CDR3 is TGTGCCAGCAGTTACTGGTCACAGGTCTTGCGTCAGCCCCAGCATTTT.

The chain is built from TRBV5-1 and TRBJ2-1, with 7 bases fitting TRBD1. This CDR3 comprises 17 residues. V shed 4 bases and J 5 bases; nucleotides not matched to a gene: 15. Germline V CDR1 and CDR2: SGHRS, YFSETQ. CDR3 residues: CASSTWTGRERDNEQFF. The CDR3 region has the DNA TGCGCCAGCAGCACATGGACAGGAAGGGAGAGGGACAATGAGCAGTTCTTC.

The V gene is TRBV4-1, the J gene TRBJ1-1; tentatively, D is TRBD1 (6 bases). Trimming removed 3 bases at V and 1 base at J, with 15 bases between. This CDR3 spans 16 amino acids. Germline V gene lookup returns CDR1 MGHRA and CDR2 YSYEKL. The CDR3 DNA reads TGCGCCAGCAGCCACCCTCTCGGACAGCCGAACACTGAAGCTTTCTTT. Protein sequence: CASSHPLGQPNTEAFF.

The chain combines TRBV6-2 or TRBV6-3 with TRBJ1-1; a possible D gene is TRBD1 (5 bases). Germline V gives CDR1 MNHEY, CDR2 SVGEGT. Trimming pared 0 bases from V and 2 bases from J, leaving 10 bases between. The CDR3 contains 15 residues. The CDR3 sequence: CASSYSGAQNTEAFF. The CDR3 nucleotides read TGTGCCAGCAGTTACTCAGGGGCTCAAAACACTGAAGCTTTCTTT.

The V gene is TRBV5-8, the J gene TRBJ1-3, with TRBD1 matching 7 bases. The V segment lost 6 bases and the J segment 2 bases; nucleotides outside the gene matches: 5. There are 14 residues in the CDR3. CDR1 and CDR2 from the germline V gene are SGHTS and YDEGEE. The DNA of the CDR3 is TGTGCCAGCACTTTGACAGGGACTGGAAACACCATATATTTT. It yields the protein CASTLTGTGNTIYF.

This clone is deemed medium-sized. The chain employs TRBV5-4 and TRBJ2-7, with TRBD2 as a possible D gene (6 bases). The length of the CDR3 is 14 residues. The germline V and J ends were trimmed by 0 bases and 2 bases, with 9 bases remaining between them. In germline, CDR1 is SGHNT, CDR2 YYREEE (reference sequence). The DNA for the CDR3 is TGTGCCAGCAGCTTGGCGGGAGAAACCTACGAGCAGTACTTC. It specifies CASSLAGETYEQYF.

This chain uses TRBV24-1 with TRBJ1-1; 9 positions match TRBD1. CDR3 length: 14 amino acids. V shed 5 bases and J 4 bases; nucleotides not matched to a gene: 4. Germline CDR1 and CDR2: KGHDR and SFDVKD. The CDR3 sequence is CATSAGQGGTEAFF. As DNA, the CDR3 is TGTGCCACCAGTGCGGGACAGGGTGGCACTGAAGCTTTCTTT.